This T cell receptor (beta chain) was observed in a study of blood T cell repertoires in COVID-19. Study-level information: From the United States, Italy and Spain came samples of acute and convalescent COVID-19. PBMCs, B-cell-depleted T cells, or T cells provided the cDNA or gDNA that made up the material.

This clone occurred a few times. Per the original data handling: The assay estimated nucleated cells by amplifying reference gene primers. The table came from immunoSEQ multiplex PCR; TCRdb's copy has only in-frame clones and leaves some out. V, J and clone size reflect that table, while D and trimming were determined from the DNA. The sample lists about 80,000 clones; 90% were seen once. This CDR3 contains 15 residues. V lost 4 bases to trimming and J lost 4 bases, with 14 bases between them. Germline V gene data show CDR1 as SEHNR and CDR2 as FQNEAQ (reference sequence). The TCR sequence derives from an elderly woman with active or convalescent COVID-19. The chain has TRBV7-9 and TRBJ2-1, with a weak D call TRBD2 (6 bases). Material: peripheral blood. In DNA form, the CDR3 reads TGTGCCAGCAGCTCCCGGGGGAGAGGGTACAATGAGCAGTTCTTC. Translating it yields CASSSRGRGYNEQFF.